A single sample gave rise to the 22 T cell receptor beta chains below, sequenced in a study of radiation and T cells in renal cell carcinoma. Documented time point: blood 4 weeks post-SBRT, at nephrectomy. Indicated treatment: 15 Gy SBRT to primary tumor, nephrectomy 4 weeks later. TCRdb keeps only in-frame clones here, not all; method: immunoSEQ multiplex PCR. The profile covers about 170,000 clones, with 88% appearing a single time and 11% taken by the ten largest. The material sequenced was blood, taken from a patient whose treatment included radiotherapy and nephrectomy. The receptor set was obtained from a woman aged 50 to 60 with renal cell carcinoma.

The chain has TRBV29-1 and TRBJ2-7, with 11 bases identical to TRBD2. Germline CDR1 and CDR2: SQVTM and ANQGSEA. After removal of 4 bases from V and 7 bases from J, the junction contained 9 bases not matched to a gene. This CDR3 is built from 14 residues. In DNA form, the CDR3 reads TGCAGCGTTGTTACTAGCGGGGGACCGACAGAGCAGTACTTC. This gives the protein CSVVTSGGPTEQYF.

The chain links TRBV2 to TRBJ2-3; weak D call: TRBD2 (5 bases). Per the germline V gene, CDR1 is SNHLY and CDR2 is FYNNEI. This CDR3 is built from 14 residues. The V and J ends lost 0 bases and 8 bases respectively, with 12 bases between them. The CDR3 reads CASSEATFGGTQYF. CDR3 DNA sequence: TGTGCCAGCAGTGAAGCTACGTTCGGAGGTACGCAGTATTTT.

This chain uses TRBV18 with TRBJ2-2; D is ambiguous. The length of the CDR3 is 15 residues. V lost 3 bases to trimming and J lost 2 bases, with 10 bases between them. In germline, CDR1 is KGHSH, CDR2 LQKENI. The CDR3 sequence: CASSPTQTNTGELFF. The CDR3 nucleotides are TGTGCCAGCTCACCGACACAGACAAACACCGGGGAGCTGTTTTTT.

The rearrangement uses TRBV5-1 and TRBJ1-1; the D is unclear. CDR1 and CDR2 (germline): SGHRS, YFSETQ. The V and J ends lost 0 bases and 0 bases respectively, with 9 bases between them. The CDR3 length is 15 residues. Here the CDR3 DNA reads TGCGCCAGCAGCTTGGCCGGGCAGCTGAACACTGAAGCTTTCTTT. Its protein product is CASSLAGQLNTEAFF.

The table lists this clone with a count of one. The CDR3 is CASSEGTGGIGNQPQHF. The CDR3 coding sequence is TGTGCCAGCAGTGAAGGAACAGGGGGCATAGGAAATCAGCCCCAGCATTTT. V gene TRBV25-1 combines with J gene TRBJ1-5; 9 bases are a match to TRBD1. The junction had 9 bases not matched to a gene; V was cut back by 2 bases and J by 4 bases. CDR3 length equals 17 residues. Germline lookup yields CDR1 MGHDK and CDR2 SYGVNS. Complete variable domain (other parts from reference TRBV25-1 and TRBJ1-5): EADIYQTPRYLVIGTGKKITLECSQTMGHDKMYWYQQDPGMELHLIHYSYGVNSTEKGDLSSESTVSRIRTEHFPLTLESARPSHTSQYLCASSEGTGGIGNQPQHFGDGTRLSIL.

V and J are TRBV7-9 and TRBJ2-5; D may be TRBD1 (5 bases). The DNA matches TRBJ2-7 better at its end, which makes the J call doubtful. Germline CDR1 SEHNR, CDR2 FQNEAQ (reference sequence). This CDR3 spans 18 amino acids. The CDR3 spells CASSLLDYGAGKSYEQYF. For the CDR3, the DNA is TGTGCCAGCAGCCTATTGGATTATGGGGCAGGGAAATCCTACGAGCAGTACTTC.

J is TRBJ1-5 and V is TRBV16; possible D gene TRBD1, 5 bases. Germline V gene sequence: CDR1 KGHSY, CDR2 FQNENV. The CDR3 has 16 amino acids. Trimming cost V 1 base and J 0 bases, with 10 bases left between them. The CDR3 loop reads CASSQFGGHSNQPQHF. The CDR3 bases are TGTGCCAGCAGCCAATTCGGCGGACATAGCAATCAGCCCCAGCATTTT.

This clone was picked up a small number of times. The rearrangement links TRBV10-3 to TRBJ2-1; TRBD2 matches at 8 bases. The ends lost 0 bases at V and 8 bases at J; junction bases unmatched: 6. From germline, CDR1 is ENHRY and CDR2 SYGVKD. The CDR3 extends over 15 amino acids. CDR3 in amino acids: CAISESTGGPYEQFF. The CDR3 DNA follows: TGTGCCATCAGTGAGTCGACGGGGGGGCCCTATGAGCAGTTCTTC.

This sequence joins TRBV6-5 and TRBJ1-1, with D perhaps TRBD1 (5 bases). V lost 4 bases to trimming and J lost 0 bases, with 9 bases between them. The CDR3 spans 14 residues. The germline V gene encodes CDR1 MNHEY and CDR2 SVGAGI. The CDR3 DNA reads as TGTGCCAGCAGTTCGGGGGGTCTGAACACTGAAGCTTTCTTT. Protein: CASSSGGLNTEAFF.

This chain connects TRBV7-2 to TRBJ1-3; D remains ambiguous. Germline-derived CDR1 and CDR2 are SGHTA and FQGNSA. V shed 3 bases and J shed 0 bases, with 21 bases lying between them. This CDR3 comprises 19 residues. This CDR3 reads CASSLKRTGIRISGNTIYF. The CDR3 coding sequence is TGTGCCAGCAGCTTGAAGAGGACGGGCATTCGTATCTCTGGAAACACCATATATTTT.

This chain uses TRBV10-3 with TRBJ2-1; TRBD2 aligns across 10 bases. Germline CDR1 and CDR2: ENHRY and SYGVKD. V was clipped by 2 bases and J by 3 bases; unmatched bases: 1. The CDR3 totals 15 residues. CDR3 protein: CAISEGLADYNEQFF. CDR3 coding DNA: TGTGCCATCAGTGAGGGACTAGCGGACTACAATGAGCAGTTCTTC.

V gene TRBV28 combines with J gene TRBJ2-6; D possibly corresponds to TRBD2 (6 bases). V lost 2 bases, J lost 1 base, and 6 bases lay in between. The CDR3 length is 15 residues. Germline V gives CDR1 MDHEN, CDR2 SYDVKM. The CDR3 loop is CASSLRGSGANVLTF. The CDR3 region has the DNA TGTGCCAGCAGTTTACGGGGGTCTGGGGCCAACGTCCTGACTTTC.

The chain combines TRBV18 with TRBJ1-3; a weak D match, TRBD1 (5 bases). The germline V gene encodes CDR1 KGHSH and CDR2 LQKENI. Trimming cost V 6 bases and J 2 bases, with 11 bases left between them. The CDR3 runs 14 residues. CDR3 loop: CASSLGGPGNTIYF. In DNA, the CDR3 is TGTGCCAGCTCCCTCGGGGGTCCTGGAAACACCATATATTTT.

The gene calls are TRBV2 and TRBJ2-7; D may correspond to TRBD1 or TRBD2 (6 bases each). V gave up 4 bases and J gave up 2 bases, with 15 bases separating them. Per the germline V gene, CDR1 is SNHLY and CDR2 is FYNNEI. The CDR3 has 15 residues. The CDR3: CASSVGGTPTYEQYF. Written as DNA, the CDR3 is TGTGCCAGCAGTGTCGGCGGGACACCAACCTACGAGCAGTACTTC.

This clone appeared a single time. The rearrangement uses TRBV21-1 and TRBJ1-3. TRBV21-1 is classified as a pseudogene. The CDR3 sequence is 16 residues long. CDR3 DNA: TGTGCCAGCAGCAAAGATGGTCACCCCTGTAGAAACACCATATATTTT. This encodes CASSKDGHPCRNTIYF.

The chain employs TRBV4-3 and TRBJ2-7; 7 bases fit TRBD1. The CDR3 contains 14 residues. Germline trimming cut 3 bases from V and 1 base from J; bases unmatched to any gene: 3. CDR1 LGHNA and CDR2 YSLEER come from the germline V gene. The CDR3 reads CASSQGTVSYEQYF. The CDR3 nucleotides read TGCGCCAGCAGCCAGGGGACAGTGTCCTACGAGCAGTACTTC.

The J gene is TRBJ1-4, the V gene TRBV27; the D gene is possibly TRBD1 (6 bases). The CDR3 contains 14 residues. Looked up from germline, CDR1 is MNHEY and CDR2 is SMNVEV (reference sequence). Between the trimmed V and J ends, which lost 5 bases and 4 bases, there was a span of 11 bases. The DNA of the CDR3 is TGTGCCAGCAGTCCTCAGGGGATTAATGAAAAACTGTTTTTT. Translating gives CASSPQGINEKLFF.

CDR3 coding DNA: TGTGCCAGCAGCTTAGTCACGAACAATGAGCAGTTCTTC. It codes for CASSLVTNNEQFF. The V gene is TRBV11-2, the J gene TRBJ2-1; D not resolved. In germline, CDR1 is SGHAT, CDR2 FQNNGV. The germline V and J ends were trimmed by 1 base and 5 bases, with 6 bases remaining between them. This CDR3 has 13 residues.

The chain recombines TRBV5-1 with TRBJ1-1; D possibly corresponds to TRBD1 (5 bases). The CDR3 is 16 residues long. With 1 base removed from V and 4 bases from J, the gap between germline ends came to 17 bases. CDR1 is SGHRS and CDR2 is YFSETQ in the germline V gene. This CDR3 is CASSLNEDLGGTEAFF. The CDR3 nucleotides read TGCGCCAGCAGCTTGAACGAGGACCTGGGGGGCACTGAAGCTTTCTTT.

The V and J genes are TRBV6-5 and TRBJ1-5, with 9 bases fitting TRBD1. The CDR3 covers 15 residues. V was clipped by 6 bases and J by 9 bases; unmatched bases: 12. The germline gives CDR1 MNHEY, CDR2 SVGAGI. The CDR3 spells CASSQYGGQGTPQHF. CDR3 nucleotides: TGTGCCAGCAGCCAATACGGGGGACAGGGCACGCCCCAGCATTTT.

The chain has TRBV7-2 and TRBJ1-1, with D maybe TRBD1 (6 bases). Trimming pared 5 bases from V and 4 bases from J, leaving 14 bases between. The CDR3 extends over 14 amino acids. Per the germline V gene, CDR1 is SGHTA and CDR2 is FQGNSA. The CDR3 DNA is TGTGCCAGCAGCGTTTACAGGGTATCCACTGAAGCTTTCTTT. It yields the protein CASSVYRVSTEAFF.

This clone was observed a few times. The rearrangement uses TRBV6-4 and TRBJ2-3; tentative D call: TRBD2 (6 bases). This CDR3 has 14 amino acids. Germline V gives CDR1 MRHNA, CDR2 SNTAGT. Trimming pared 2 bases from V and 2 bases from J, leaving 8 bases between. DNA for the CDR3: TGTGCCAGCAGTGACGGGGGGACCACAGATACGCAGTATTTT. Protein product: CASSDGGTTDTQYF.